This TCR beta chain was recorded in a study of blood T cell repertoires in COVID-19. Study information: Collection of acute and convalescent COVID-19 samples took place in the United States, Italy and Spain.

Repertoires were generated with immunoSEQ multiplex PCR, while TCRdb's copy carries only in-frame clones and drops some. The table has approximately 300,000 clones, 80% to 95% seen once; the top ten hold approximately 18%. Those who participated ranged in age from about 18 to 89 years and resided in 20 to 25 US areas. The study assigned cohorts using participant-reported clinical history. The sequence came from a woman between 25 and 40 years old who had recovered from COVID-19. Sample: PBMCs or T cells enriched from blood (not recorded which).

The CDR3 protein is CASSQVLRDDSYEQYF. The CDR3 nucleotides are TGCGCCAGCAGCCAAGTTCTGCGGGATGATTCCTACGAGCAGTACTTC. This chain connects TRBV4-3 to TRBJ2-7; a weak D match, TRBD2 (6 bases). The CDR3 extends over 16 amino acids. CDR1 is LGHNA and CDR2 is YSLEER in the germline V gene. Trimming left V 1 base short and J 1 base short, with 14 bases between.